These T cell receptor beta chains were read from a single sample in a study of blood T cells in healthy people across ages. TCRdb independently ran MiXCR on the 5' RACE reads; one entry per CDR3 protein. The table lists roughly 800,000 distinct CDR3 sequences, about 62% of them singletons. Sequencing input: blood. The receptor set was obtained from a man under 40 in good health. Both conserved end residues are part of each CDR3. D genes are given only for firm matches. Where a row states a size, it is once, few, many or the class of an expanded clone; other rows omit it.

DNA	CDR3	D	J	V	size	length
TGTGCCAGCAGCACGGGGATATCTGGGAGTGAGCAGTTCTTC	CASSTGISGSEQFF	NA	TRBJ2-1	TRBV7-2	NA	14
TGTGCCAGCAGTTTCTTGGCTAGCGGGAGGGCCGAGGAGACCCAGTACTTC	CASSFLASGRAEETQYF	TRBD2	TRBJ2-5	TRBV12-3/TRBV12-4	NA	17
TGTGCCAGCAGTCCCCTCTGGGGGGGCGGAACTGAAGCTTTCTTT	CASSPLWGGGTEAFF	NA	TRBJ1-1	TRBV6-1	NA	15
TGTGCCAGCAGCCAACGCCCGGGACAGAGTAATGAAAAACTGTTTTTT	CASSQRPGQSNEKLFF	TRBD1	TRBJ1-4	TRBV7-6	NA	16
TGTGCCAGCAGCGTAGGACAGACAGCTCTCCCCTATGGCTACACCTTC	CASSVGQTALPYGYTF	NA	TRBJ1-2	TRBV9	NA	16
TGCAGCGTTGAGCCCGGACTCAGCGGGGGAGGCGAGACCCAGTACTTC	CSVEPGLSGGGETQYF	TRBD2	TRBJ2-5	TRBV29-1	NA	16
TGCGCCAGCAGCTCCGAGACAGTGGGTTATGAGACCCAGTACTTC	CASSSETVGYETQYF	NA	TRBJ2-5	TRBV5-1	few	15
TGTGCCAGCAGCCAAGGCGTCGGCAGCCCCCAGGCCGAGCAGTACTTC	CASSQGVGSPQAEQYF	NA	TRBJ2-7	TRBV4-2	many	16
TGTGCCAGCTCAGAGCTCCCGAACACTGAAGCTTTCTTT	CASSELPNTEAFF	NA	TRBJ1-1	TRBV2	few	13
TGTGCCAGCAGCGTGCCCTCTTTAGCGGGAGATAGGGCTGGGGCCAACGTCCTGACTTTC	CASSVPSLAGDRAGANVLTF	TRBD2	TRBJ2-6	TRBV9	NA	20
TGTGCCAGCAGCCCCATGGGGGAGGGCCCTAGCACAGATACGCAGTATTTT	CASSPMGEGPSTDTQYF	TRBD2	TRBJ2-3	TRBV7-2	NA	17
TGTGCCAGCAGCCCGGGGGCGGTACAGCCCCAGCATTTT	CASSPGAVQPQHF	NA	TRBJ1-5	TRBV7-8	NA	13
TGCAGTGCATTCCGATCGGACAGGGCAGACCAGTTCTTC	CSAFRSDRADQFF	TRBD1	TRBJ2-1	TRBV20-1	NA	13
TGTGCCAGCAGCCAACAACAGGGCGGCGATTCACCCCTCCACTTT	CASSQQQGGDSPLHF	NA	TRBJ1-6	TRBV4-2	few	15
TGCAGTATAGCGCCCGGCGGTGAGCAGTTCTTC	CSIAPGGEQFF	NA	TRBJ2-1	TRBV20-1	NA	11
TGTGCCAGCAGTTACGAGCCAGGGACACCCAAAGAGCAGTTCTTC	CASSYEPGTPKEQFF	NA	TRBJ2-1	TRBV6-5	few	15
TGTGCCAGCAGTCCTACTGGACAGGGGAGCTCCTACGAGCAGTACTTC	CASSPTGQGSSYEQYF	TRBD1	TRBJ2-7	TRBV28	NA	16
TGTGCCAGCAGTCCAACCCCCGTGACAGGGGATCAGCCCCAGCATTTT	CASSPTPVTGDQPQHF	TRBD1	TRBJ1-5	TRBV2	NA	16
TGTGCCAGTACTAGAAGGGGTGCAGATACGCAGTATTTT	CASTRRGADTQYF	NA	TRBJ2-3	TRBV12-3/TRBV12-4	NA	13
TGTGCCAGCAAGGCAAGCGGGGGGGGTACCTACGAGCAGTACTTC	CASKASGGGTYEQYF	TRBD2	TRBJ2-7	TRBV12-3/TRBV12-4	NA	15
TGTGCCAGCGGCGTTCGTCCTCAAGAGACCCAGTACTTC	CASGVRPQETQYF	NA	TRBJ2-5	TRBV9	NA	13
TGCGCCAGCGGGGCGGGGGACAATGAGCAGTTCTTC	CASGAGDNEQFF	TRBD2	TRBJ2-1	TRBV5-1	many	12
TGTGCCAGCAGCTTAGTAGGTGTCGCGTACGAGCAGTACTTC	CASSLVGVAYEQYF	NA	TRBJ2-7	TRBV7-2	NA	14
TGTGCCAGCAGCGTAGCTCGGGGTAATGAAGCTTTCTTT	CASSVARGNEAFF	NA	TRBJ1-1	TRBV11-2	once	13
TGTGCCAGCAGAGGGACCGGGACAGGGATTTTCAATGAGCAGTTCTTC	CASRGTGTGIFNEQFF	TRBD1	TRBJ2-1	TRBV6-2/TRBV6-3	NA	16
TGCAGTGCTAGAGGGGCACTCCTAGGCGAGCAGTACTTC	CSARGALLGEQYF	NA	TRBJ2-7	TRBV20-1	few	13
TGTGTCAGCAGCTCCACTAGCGGGAGCTCCTACGAGCAGTACTTC	CVSSSTSGSSYEQYF	TRBD2	TRBJ2-7	TRBV7-2	NA	15
TGTGCCAGCAGCCAGGGACCCACGCACGTGGGGGACGCTTTCTTT	CASSQGPTHVGDAFF	NA	TRBJ1-1	TRBV4-2	NA	15
TGTGCCAGCAGCCAAGATTCGGCGGGATATGGCACCGGGGAGCTGTTTTTT	CASSQDSAGYGTGELFF	NA	TRBJ2-2	TRBV4-2	NA	17
TGTGCCATCAGTCGAAGCGGGGGAACAAACAATGAGCAGTTCTTC	CAISRSGGTNNEQFF	TRBD2	TRBJ2-1	TRBV10-3	NA	15
TGTGCCAGCAGCCTCCGCCCCCCCGGAAGGTCCTACAATGAGCAGTTCTTC	CASSLRPPGRSYNEQFF	NA	TRBJ2-1	TRBV6-2/TRBV6-3	NA	17
TGTGCCTATGCACAGGGGTTTCTTAACGTCCTGACTTTC	CAYAQGFLNVLTF	TRBD1	TRBJ2-6	TRBV30	NA	13
TGTGCCAGCAGCCGGGGACGGACAGGAACGATGAACACTGAAGCTTTCTTT	CASSRGRTGTMNTEAFF	TRBD1	TRBJ1-1	TRBV6-1	NA	17
TGTGCCAGCAGTGGACGGGGTAACTATAGCTACACCTTC	CASSGRGNYSYTF	NA	TRBJ1-2	TRBV6-1	NA	13
TGTGCCAGCAGCTTAAAAGGGGGCACGTACGAGCAGTACTTC	CASSLKGGTYEQYF	TRBD1	TRBJ2-7	TRBV7-3	NA	14
TGCAGCGTTGGGGCGGGGATCTACGAGCAGTACTTC	CSVGAGIYEQYF	NA	TRBJ2-7	TRBV29-1	few	12
TGCAGCGTTGTCTTAGGTCGTGGCTACACCTTC	CSVVLGRGYTF	NA	TRBJ1-2	TRBV29-1	few	11
TGTGCCAGCAGCCCCTGGCTAGCCCAGACTAGCACAGATACGCAGTATTTT	CASSPWLAQTSTDTQYF	NA	TRBJ2-3	TRBV11-2	NA	17
TGTGCCAGCAGTTACGGACAGGGGAATGAGCAGTTCTTC	CASSYGQGNEQFF	TRBD1	TRBJ2-1	TRBV6-5	few	13
TGTGCCAGCAGTTCAGGGGCCGGGGCGACCCAGCCCCAGCATTTT	CASSSGAGATQPQHF	NA	TRBJ1-5	TRBV6-5	NA	15
TGTGCCAGCAGCCAGACCGGGACAGGGCACTACAATGAGCAGTTCTTC	CASSQTGTGHYNEQFF	TRBD1	TRBJ2-1	TRBV3-1	NA	16
TGCAGTGCTAGAGATGATGAGAATGAGCAGTTCTTC	CSARDDENEQFF	NA	TRBJ2-1	TRBV20-1	NA	12
TGTGCCAGCAGTTACCAATTGGATTCACCCCTCCACTTT	CASSYQLDSPLHF	NA	TRBJ1-6	TRBV6-5	NA	13
TGTGCCAGCAGCTTAGTCAGGGTCTCCTACAATGAGCAGTTCTTC	CASSLVRVSYNEQFF	NA	TRBJ2-1	TRBV7-2	few	15
TGTGCCATCAGCGGACTAGACAGGGTCAGCGGTGGCTACACCTTC	CAISGLDRVSGGYTF	TRBD1	TRBJ1-2	TRBV10-3	NA	15
TGCAGTGCTGCCTGGTTTGTGCAGTTCTTC	CSAAWFVQFF	NA	TRBJ2-1	TRBV20-1	few	10
TGTGCCAGCAGTGGACTAGCGGGAGAGGGGGAGCAGTTCTTC	CASSGLAGEGEQFF	TRBD2	TRBJ2-1	TRBV12-3/TRBV12-4	NA	14
TGTGCCAGCAGTTACTTTAGGGGGAGGGGCGAGCAGTACTTC	CASSYFRGRGEQYF	NA	TRBJ2-7	TRBV6-5	NA	14
TGTGCCAGCAGGGGACAAAGCTTCACAGATACGCAGTATTTT	CASRGQSFTDTQYF	NA	TRBJ2-3	TRBV6-5	few	14
TGTGCCAGCAGAGCCGGGACTAGCGGGATTGGAAGCCTCTACGAGCAGTACTTC	CASRAGTSGIGSLYEQYF	TRBD2	TRBJ2-7	TRBV28	NA	18
TGTGCCAGCACCAGTCGGGACTACATCACCGGGGAGCTGTTTTTT	CASTSRDYITGELFF	TRBD2	TRBJ2-2	TRBV6-5	NA	15
TGTGCCAGCAGCCGGGGACTCGGGTCCTACGAGCAGTACTTC	CASSRGLGSYEQYF	NA	TRBJ2-7	TRBV14	NA	14